The entry that follows covers one T cell receptor (beta chain) sequence. Germline lookup yields CDR1 SGHKS and CDR2 YYEKEE (reference sequence). The CDR3 consists of 20 residues. Losses at the gene ends were 0 bases for V and 5 bases for J; bases not matched to a gene: 21. The entry originates in a study of shared clonotypes between healthy human individuals. Produced via immunoSEQ multiplex PCR; TCRdb's table is partial and in-frame only. The data contain roughly 650,000 clones, about 96% of them singletons. Input material: naive CD4+ T cells sorted from blood. Specified subset: CD45RA+ positively selected. The sequence was collected from a woman younger than 45 in good health. The V gene is TRBV5-5, the J gene TRBJ1-2, with TRBD1 matching over 8 bases. CDR3 residues: CASSLGTLLGQGPFGYGYTF. CDR3 coding DNA: TGTGCCAGCAGCTTGGGAACCCTTCTCGGACAGGGCCCTTTTGGATATGGCTACACCTTC. The whole variable domain, remainder taken from reference TRBV5-5 and TRBJ1-2, is DAGVTQSPTHLIKTRGQQVTLRCSPISGHKSVSWYQQVLGQGPQFIFQYYEKEERGRGNFPDRFSARQFPNYSSELNVNALLLGDSALYLCASSLGTLLGQGPFGYGYTFGSGTRLTVV.